What follows is one T cell receptor beta chain and its context. What it recognizes is unknown. The record originates from a study of cytomegalovirus exposure and HLA in healthy donors. Overall study findings and caveats: Reports described diagnosis of cytomegalovirus status by the classifier as highly specific and sensitive. In a later analysis, a missense DCLRE1C variant was linked to TCR beta V- and J-gene trimming. For most TCR beta V segments, an earlier analysis put the productive rate at about 90% or about 30% of the time.

The primer mix had 60 Vbeta and 13 Jbeta primers. Repertoires were generated with immunoSEQ multiplex PCR, while TCRdb's copy carries only in-frame clones and drops some. The profile shows fewer than 200,000 clones, roughly four fifths of them singletons. Donors were nominally healthy when sampled, though unrecorded immune exposures were likely. V was cut by 1 base and J by 9 bases, with 16 bases left in between. The germline CDR1 and CDR2 sequences are SEHNR and FQNEAQ (reference sequence). The CDR3 totals 14 residues. The chain joins TRBV7-9 to TRBJ2-7, with D tentatively TRBD2 (5 bases). The TCR sequence derives from a woman aged 45-65 years in good health and CMV-seronegative. Sequencing input: PBMCs. CDR3 region: CASSLGSVPRGQYF. The CDR3 DNA sequence: TGTGCCAGCAGCTTAGGGTCAGTGCCTCGGGGGCAGTACTTC.